The clone carrying this T cell receptor beta chain was recorded many times. Graves' hyperthyroidism showing no ophthalmopathy progression within 18 months was considered stable. The source of the sample is a study of T cells in Graves' hyperthyroidism and ophthalmopathy. RNA transcripts yielded amplified TCR beta CDR3 regions. Carried out on the TCR CDR3, a first-round RT-PCR used the HTBI primer set. TCRdb re-derived calls from the multiplex PCR reads in MiXCR, one entry per CDR3 protein. The sample holds around 350,000 distinct CDR3 sequences, under 20% seen once. The CDR3 extends over 11 amino acids. V was pared by 5 bases and J by 7 bases, with 8 bases between. CDR1 and CDR2 from the germline V gene are SQVTM and ANQGSEA.

Sequencing was performed on blood. The receptor was isolated from a woman between 18 and 29 years old with Graves' hyperthyroidism. The chain links TRBV29-1 to TRBJ2-2; D not certain. The CDR3 reads CSVLVVGELFF. The DNA for the CDR3 is TGCAGCGTTTTAGTTGTCGGGGAGCTGTTTTTT.